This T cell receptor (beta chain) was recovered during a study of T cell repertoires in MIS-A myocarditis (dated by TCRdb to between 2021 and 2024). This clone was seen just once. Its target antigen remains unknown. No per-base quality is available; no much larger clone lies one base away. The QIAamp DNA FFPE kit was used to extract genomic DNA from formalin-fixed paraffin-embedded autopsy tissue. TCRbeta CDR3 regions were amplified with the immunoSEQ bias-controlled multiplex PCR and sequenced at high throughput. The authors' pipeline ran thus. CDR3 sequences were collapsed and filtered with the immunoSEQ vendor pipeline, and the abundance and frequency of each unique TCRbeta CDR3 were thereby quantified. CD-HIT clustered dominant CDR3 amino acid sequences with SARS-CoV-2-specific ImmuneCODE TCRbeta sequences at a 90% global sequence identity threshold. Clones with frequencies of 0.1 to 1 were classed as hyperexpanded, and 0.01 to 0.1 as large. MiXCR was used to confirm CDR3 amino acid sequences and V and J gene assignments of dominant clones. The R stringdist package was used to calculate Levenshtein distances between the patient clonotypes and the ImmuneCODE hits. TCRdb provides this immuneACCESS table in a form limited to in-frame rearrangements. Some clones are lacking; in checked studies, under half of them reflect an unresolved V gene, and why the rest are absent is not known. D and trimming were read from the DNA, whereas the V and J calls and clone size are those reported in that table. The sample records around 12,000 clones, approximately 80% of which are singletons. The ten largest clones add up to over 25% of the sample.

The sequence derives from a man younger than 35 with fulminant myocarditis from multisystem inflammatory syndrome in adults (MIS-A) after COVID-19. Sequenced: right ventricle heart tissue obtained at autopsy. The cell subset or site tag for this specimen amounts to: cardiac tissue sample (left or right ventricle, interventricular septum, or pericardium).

CDR3 protein: CASSWGPRTDTQYF. The bases are TGTGCCAGCAGCTGGGGACCGCGCACAGATACGCAGTATTTT. The V gene is TRBV5-6 and the J gene is TRBJ2-3; the D call could be TRBD1 or TRBD2, with each sharing 5 bases. As encoded in the germline V gene, CDR1 is SGHDT while CDR2 is YYEEEE. The junction shows trimming of 3 bases on V and 1 base on J, plus 9 bases between the germline ends. Measured from the cysteine to the phenylalanine, the CDR3 is 14 residues long. CDR3 DNA is the only sequence kept; it has 42 bases, read in frame from the first base.